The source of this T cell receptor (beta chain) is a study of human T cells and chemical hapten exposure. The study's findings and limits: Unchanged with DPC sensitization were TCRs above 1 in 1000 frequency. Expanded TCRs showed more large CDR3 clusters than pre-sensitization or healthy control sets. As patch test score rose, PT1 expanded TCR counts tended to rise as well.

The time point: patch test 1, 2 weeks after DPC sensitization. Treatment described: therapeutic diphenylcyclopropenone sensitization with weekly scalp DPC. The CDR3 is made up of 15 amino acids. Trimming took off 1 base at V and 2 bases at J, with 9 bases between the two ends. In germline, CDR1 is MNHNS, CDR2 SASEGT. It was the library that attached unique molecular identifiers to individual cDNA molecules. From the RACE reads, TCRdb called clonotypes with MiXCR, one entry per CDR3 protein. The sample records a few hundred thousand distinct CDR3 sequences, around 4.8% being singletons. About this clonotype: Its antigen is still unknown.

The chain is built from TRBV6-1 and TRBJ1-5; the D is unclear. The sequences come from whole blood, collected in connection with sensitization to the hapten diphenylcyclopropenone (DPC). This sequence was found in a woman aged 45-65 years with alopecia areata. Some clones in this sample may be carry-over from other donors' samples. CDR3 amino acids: CASSEGRWGNQPQHF. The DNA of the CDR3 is TGTGCCAGCAGTGAAGGACGTTGGGGCAATCAGCCCCAGCATTTT.